The rows below give T cell receptor beta chains drawn from one sample of a study of T cell responses to AZD1222 COVID-19 vaccine. Clones were sequenced by immunoSEQ multiplex PCR, and TCRdb holds only the in-frame ones, with some missing. The data hold more than 150,000 clones, with around 87% observed a single time. The specimen comprised peripheral blood, sampled on day 0 of MenACWY control vaccination. Receptors were obtained from an adult in good health. Both conserved end residues are part of each CDR3. A D gene is named only where the DNA matches it firmly. Size values are once, few and many counts, or a class for expanded clones, and some rows have none.

D,size,J,V,DNA,CDR3
NA,NA,TRBJ1-2,TRBV3-1/TRBV3-2,TGTGCCAGCAGCCATGATATTAGGGGCTACACCTTC,CASSHDIRGYTF
TRBD1,NA,TRBJ1-2,TRBV10-3,TGTGCCATCAGTGCGTCGGACAGGGGTGACTATGGCTACACCTTC,CAISASDRGDYGYTF
TRBD2,NA,TRBJ2-1,TRBV29-1,TGCAGCGTTGGGGCTAGCGGGGGGGAGTACAATGAGCAGTTCTTC,CSVGASGGEYNEQFF
TRBD2,NA,TRBJ2-1,TRBV7-3,TGTGCCAGCAGTTTGGGTCCGGGAGGCTTCTACAATGAGCAGTTCTTC,CASSLGPGGFYNEQFF
NA,NA,TRBJ2-3,TRBV5-4,TGTGCCAGCAGCTTGCAGGATACGCAGTATTTT,CASSLQDTQYF
NA,NA,TRBJ1-5,TRBV6-1,TGTGCCAGCAGTGAAGAGGGCATCGGGGCAGGAGGCTATAGCAATCAGCCCCAGCATTTT,CASSEEGIGAGGYSNQPQHF
NA,NA,TRBJ2-1,TRBV15,TGTGCCACCAGCAGAGACAATGAGCAGTTCTTC,CATSRDNEQFF
NA,NA,TRBJ1-4,TRBV10-3,TGTGCCATCAGTGAGACAGGGAATGAAAAACTGTTTTTT,CAISETGNEKLFF
TRBD2,NA,TRBJ2-1,TRBV25-1,TGTGCCAGTGGACTAGATTCCTACAATGAGCAGTTCTTC,CASGLDSYNEQFF
NA,few,TRBJ1-1,TRBV14,TGTGCCAGCAGCCAACGACCCACAGGATCGGCTGAAGCTTTCTTT,CASSQRPTGSAEAFF
NA,once,TRBJ2-7,TRBV14,TGTGCCAGCAGCCAAGTAACAGGGAGCGAGCAGTACTTC,CASSQVTGSEQYF
TRBD2,NA,TRBJ2-7,TRBV27,TGTGCCAGCGCGACTAGCGTCTCCTACGAGCAGTACTTC,CASATSVSYEQYF
NA,NA,TRBJ1-3,TRBV11-2,TGTGCCAGCAGCTTATCTTCCGGAAACACCATATATTTT,CASSLSSGNTIYF
NA,NA,TRBJ2-3,TRBV20-1,TGCAGTGCTAGATGGGAGAATACGCAGTATTTT,CSARWENTQYF
NA,NA,TRBJ2-7,TRBV10-3,TGTGCCATCAGTTCAGATTACGCCCGGTACTTC,CAISSDYARYF
TRBD1,NA,TRBJ2-7,TRBV3-1/TRBV3-2,TGTGCCAGCAGTGAGACAGGGGGTCGAAGGGGCTACGAGCAGTACTTC,CASSETGGRRGYEQYF
NA,NA,TRBJ2-2,TRBV6-2/TRBV6-3,TGTGCCAGCAGTTACACGGACACCGGGGAGCTGTTTTTT,CASSYTDTGELFF
TRBD2,NA,TRBJ2-1,TRBV19,TGTGCCAGTACCTCCCGGCTAGCGGGGACCTACAATGAGCAGTTCTTC,CASTSRLAGTYNEQFF
NA,once,TRBJ2-1,TRBV6-5,TGTGCCAGCAGTTACCATAGGGGCAATGAGCAGTTCTTC,CASSYHRGNEQFF
NA,NA,TRBJ2-7,TRBV19,TGTGCCAGTAGTATGATCGGCGACACCTACTACGAGCAGTACTTC,CASSMIGDTYYEQYF
TRBD2,NA,TRBJ2-7,TRBV3-1/TRBV3-2,TGTGCCAGCAGCCAACGACAGAGCGGGAGGGCCGCCGAGCAGTACTTC,CASSQRQSGRAAEQYF
NA,NA,TRBJ1-2,TRBV9,TGTGCCAGCAGCGTCTCCCGGACAGATCCTAACTATGGCTACACCTTC,CASSVSRTDPNYGYTF
TRBD1,NA,TRBJ1-1,TRBV6-5,TGTGCCAGCAGTCGGGACAGGTTGAACACTGAAGCTTTCTTT,CASSRDRLNTEAFF
TRBD2,NA,TRBJ2-5,TRBV19,TGTGCCAGTTCCAAAACTCTAGCGGGAGGGCCGGGGGAGACCCAGTACTTC,CASSKTLAGGPGETQYF
NA,NA,TRBJ2-7,TRBV27,TGTGCCACCAGGGGAAGCTCCTACGAGCAGTACTTC,CATRGSSYEQYF
TRBD1,NA,TRBJ2-5,TRBV28,TGTGCCAGCAGTGGGCCGGGACAGGAAGAGACCCAGTACTTC,CASSGPGQEETQYF
NA,NA,TRBJ1-5,TRBV6-5,TGTGCCAGCAGGGCAGTAGATCAGCCCCAGCATTTT,CASRAVDQPQHF
NA,NA,TRBJ2-7,TRBV5-1,TGCGCCAGCAGCTACCTCGAGGGGACTTACGAGCAGTACTTC,CASSYLEGTYEQYF
NA,NA,TRBJ2-7,TRBV3-1/TRBV3-2,TGTGCCAGCAGGGGCAGCGAAGCCTACGAGCAGTACTTC,CASRGSEAYEQYF
NA,NA,TRBJ1-5,TRBV9,TGTGCCAGCAGCGCGGCCCCGGACAGAAATCAGCCCCAGCATTTT,CASSAAPDRNQPQHF
TRBD1,NA,TRBJ1-4,TRBV6-5,TGTGCCAGCAGTCGACCTCGACAGGGGGCGGAAAAACTGTTTTTT,CASSRPRQGAEKLFF
TRBD2,NA,TRBJ2-3,TRBV28,TGTGCCAGCAGTTCGGGACTAGCGGGAGTTTCTAGCACAGATACGCAGTATTTT,CASSSGLAGVSSTDTQYF
NA,NA,TRBJ2-1,TRBV4-2,TGTGCCAGCAGCCAAAACAGGGATTATGAGCAGTTCTTC,CASSQNRDYEQFF
NA,NA,TRBJ1-3,TRBV9,TGTGCCAGCAGCCCCGATCCCAGGGTCTTTGGAAACACCATATATTTT,CASSPDPRVFGNTIYF
NA,NA,TRBJ1-6,TRBV4-3,TGCGCCAGCAGCCAAGGATTCGACATGGCTAATTCACCCCTCCACTTT,CASSQGFDMANSPLHF
NA,NA,TRBJ1-5,TRBV7-9,TGTGCCAGCAGCCCCGGGACAAAAAATCAGCCCCAGCATTTT,CASSPGTKNQPQHF
NA,few,TRBJ2-7,TRBV15,TGTGCCACCAGCAGAGAAGGGGGTACCTACGAGCAGTACTTC,CATSREGGTYEQYF
TRBD2,NA,TRBJ2-7,TRBV7-9,TGTGCCAGCAGCTCGGGACTAGCGGGGGCCTACTCCTACGAGCAGTACTTC,CASSSGLAGAYSYEQYF
NA,NA,TRBJ2-7,TRBV20-1,TGCAGTGCGGTGTTTAGGTACGAGCAGTACTTC,CSAVFRYEQYF
NA,NA,TRBJ2-3,TRBV7-9,TGTGCCAGCAGCTTGCCCCCCATCGATACGCAGTATTTT,CASSLPPIDTQYF
NA,NA,TRBJ1-1,TRBV5-1,TGCGCCAGCAGCCCGGCCCCGGGGGTTGACACTGAAGCTTTCTTT,CASSPAPGVDTEAFF
NA,NA,TRBJ2-1,TRBV7-9,TGTGCCAGCAGCTTAAGTTTCGGGGTCGCCTACAATGAGCAGTTCTTC,CASSLSFGVAYNEQFF
NA,NA,TRBJ2-3,TRBV2,TGTGCCAGCAGTGAATCTAGACAGGGCACAGATACGCAGTATTTT,CASSESRQGTDTQYF
NA,NA,TRBJ1-1,TRBV19,TGTGCCAGTAGTATCACGACGGGGACTGAAGCTTTCTTT,CASSITTGTEAFF
TRBD1,few,TRBJ2-7,TRBV15,TGTGCCACCAGCTCGGACAGGGGGGCCTACGAGCAGTACTTC,CATSSDRGAYEQYF
NA,NA,TRBJ2-7,TRBV6-5,TGTGCCAGCAGTTACAGGGATTCCTACGAGCAGTACTTC,CASSYRDSYEQYF
NA,NA,TRBJ1-1,TRBV29-1,TGCAGCGGGGGGGGCGAAGGCACTGAAGCTTTCTTT,CSGGGEGTEAFF
TRBD2,NA,TRBJ2-3,TRBV5-1,TGCGCCAGCAGCTCTACCGAAGCGGGAGGGTCAGATACGCAGTATTTT,CASSSTEAGGSDTQYF
NA,NA,TRBJ1-4,TRBV28,TGTGCCAGCAGTCCCCGCGGGGGAGATGAAAAACTGTTTTTT,CASSPRGGDEKLFF
NA,NA,TRBJ2-1,TRBV27,TGTGCCAGCAGTTTATCTAGCGCACACTCCTACAATGAGCAGTTCTTC,CASSLSSAHSYNEQFF
NA,NA,TRBJ2-1,TRBV10-3,TGTGCCATCAGTGCGCAGGGGGGCTCCTACAATGAGCAGTTCTTC,CAISAQGGSYNEQFF
NA,NA,TRBJ1-1,TRBV5-1,TGCGCCAGCAACAAGGACGGTGGCCGGGTTGGAGCTTTCTTT,CASNKDGGRVGAFF
TRBD1,NA,TRBJ2-6,TRBV2,TGTGCCAGCAGAACCGGGACAGGAGTGGCCGGGGCCAACGTCCTGACTTTC,CASRTGTGVAGANVLTF
TRBD1,NA,TRBJ2-7,TRBV18,TGTGCCAGCTCCCCCAGGACAGGACTTGCCTACGAGCAGTACTTC,CASSPRTGLAYEQYF
NA,NA,TRBJ1-1,TRBV14,TGTGCCAGCAGCCACCGGGTCGGGGACACTGAAGCTTTCTTT,CASSHRVGDTEAFF